One sample yielded the 7 T cell receptor beta chains listed below, sequenced in a study of blood T cell repertoires in COVID-19. The data were produced by immunoSEQ multiplex PCR, yet TCRdb's version contains in-frame clones alone and is incomplete. The data contain some 300,000 clones, roughly 91% of them singletons. Sequenced sample: PBMCs or T cells enriched from blood (not recorded which). Receptors originate from a woman aged 60-70 years in a cohort exposed to, infected with or recovered from COVID-19 (not recorded which).

The V gene is TRBV30, the J gene TRBJ1-1; no clear D. The V end was cut by 0 bases, the J end by 11 bases, with 16 bases between. CDR1 and CDR2 (germline): GTSNPN, SVGIG (reference sequence). This CDR3 is built from 13 residues. The CDR3 DNA is TGTGCCTGGAGTGTCTCGGAAGCGGCGGAGGCTTTCTTT. This sequence encodes CAWSVSEAAEAFF.

The chain joins TRBV11-2 to TRBJ2-2; no clear D gene. There are 14 residues in the CDR3. Per the germline V gene, CDR1 is SGHAT and CDR2 is FQNNGV. The V gene lost 1 base and the J gene lost 1 base, with 4 bases spanning the gap. In DNA form, the CDR3 reads TGTGCCAGCAGCTTAGCCAGGAACACCGGGGAGCTGTTTTTT. This codes for CASSLARNTGELFF.

This clone has a single count. The DNA of the CDR3 is TGTGCCAGCTCACCAACGGACAGGGTCACTGAAGCTTTCTTT. This encodes CASSPTDRVTEAFF. V gene TRBV18 combines with J gene TRBJ1-1; 8 bases fit TRBD1. Looked up from germline, CDR1 is KGHSH and CDR2 is LQKENI. J gave up 4 bases and V 2 bases, and 3 bases lay outside the gene matches. This CDR3 is 14 amino acids long.

V gene TRBV30 combines with J gene TRBJ2-7; TRBD2 is a possible D gene (6 bases). The CDR3 contains 14 residues. Germline CDR1 is GTSNPN and CDR2 is SVGIG (reference sequence). Trimming pared 5 bases from V and 3 bases from J, leaving 17 bases between. CDR3 sequence: CAWAGLPSRYEQYF. The CDR3 region has the DNA TGTGCCTGGGCGGGACTTCCGTCCCGCTACGAGCAGTACTTC.

The V and J genes are TRBV11-2 and TRBJ2-7; TRBD1 agrees at 9 bases. The CDR3 spans 15 residues. Germline trimming cut 5 bases from V and 2 bases from J; bases unmatched to any gene: 7. Germline values: CDR1 SGHAT, CDR2 FQNNGV. CDR3 sequence reads: CASSTETGGAYEQYF. In DNA form, the CDR3 reads TGTGCCAGCAGCACCGAGACAGGGGGAGCCTACGAGCAGTACTTC.

This rearrangement joins TRBV7-9 to TRBJ2-2; 9 nucleotides match TRBD1. The CDR3 sequence is 16 residues long. CDR1 SEHNR and CDR2 FQNEAQ come from the germline V gene (reference sequence). The V gene end was trimmed by 5 bases and the J gene end by 8 bases; junction bases not matched to a gene: 12. CDR3 in DNA: TGTGCCAGCAGCGATCGACAGGGGGGTATTTCGGGGGAGCTGTTTTTT. It translates to CASSDRQGGISGELFF.

This clone has a single count. CDR3 bases: TGTGCCAGTAGTATAGCAGCGGGAGTGAACGAGCAGTACTTC. Translation gives CASSIAAGVNEQYF. The V call is TRBV19, the J call TRBJ2-7; 8 nucleotides agree with TRBD2. Trimming took 1 base from V and 5 from J; bases not matched to a gene: 4. This CDR3 has 14 residues. Germline CDR1 LNHDA, CDR2 SQIVND (reference sequence).